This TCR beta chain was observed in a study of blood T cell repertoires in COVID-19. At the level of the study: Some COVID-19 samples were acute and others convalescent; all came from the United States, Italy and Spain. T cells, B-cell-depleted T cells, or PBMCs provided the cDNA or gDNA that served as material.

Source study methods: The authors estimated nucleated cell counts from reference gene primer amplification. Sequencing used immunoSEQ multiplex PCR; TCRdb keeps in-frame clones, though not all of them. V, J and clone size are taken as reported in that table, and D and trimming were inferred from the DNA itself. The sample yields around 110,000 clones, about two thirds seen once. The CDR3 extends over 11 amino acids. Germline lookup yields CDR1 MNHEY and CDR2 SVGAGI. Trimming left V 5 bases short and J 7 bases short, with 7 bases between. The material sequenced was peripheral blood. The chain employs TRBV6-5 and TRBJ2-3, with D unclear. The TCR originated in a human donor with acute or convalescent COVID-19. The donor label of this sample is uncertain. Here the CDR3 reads CASSTKNTQYF. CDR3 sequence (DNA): TGTGCCAGCAGTACAAAAAATACGCAGTATTTT.